These 3 T cell receptor beta chains originate from one sample sequenced in a study of control samples from healthy donors and cancer patients. The repertoire was sequenced with immunoSEQ multiplex PCR; TCRdb's copy has only in-frame clones and lacks some. The table includes 100,000 to 150,000 clones, roughly 84% detected once. Sequences were obtained from blood. The receptors were gathered from a man aged 40-49 years in good health.

This clone has more than one count but fewer than ten. The V and J genes are TRBV6-1 and TRBJ2-5; possibly TRBD1 for D (5 bases). The CDR3 has 11 amino acids. Germline V gene data show CDR1 as MNHNS and CDR2 as SASEGT. The ends were cut back, 1 base at V and 9 bases at J, with 6 bases in the middle. The CDR3 loop is CASSEVRAQYF. Here the CDR3 DNA reads TGTGCCAGCAGTGAAGTCAGGGCCCAGTACTTC.

The V gene is TRBV29-1, the J gene TRBJ1-4; TRBD1 might be the D (5 bases). Per the germline V gene, CDR1 is SQVTM and CDR2 is ANQGSEA. The CDR3 contains 13 residues. Trimming removed 2 bases at V and 3 bases at J, with 7 bases between. Here the CDR3 reads CSVETGANEKLFF. Written as DNA, the CDR3 is TGCAGCGTTGAAACGGGGGCTAATGAAAAACTGTTTTTT.

CDR3 protein: CASSLRRGGETQYF. In DNA form, the CDR3 reads TGTGCCAGCAGCTTACGTAGAGGGGGAGAGACCCAGTACTTC. This chain links TRBV11-3 with TRBJ2-5; D might be TRBD1 (6 bases). This CDR3 is built from 14 residues. Germline V gives CDR1 SGHNT, CDR2 YENEEA. Trimming removed 2 bases at V and 4 bases at J, with 11 bases between.